These T cell receptor beta chains were read from a single sample in a study of technical replicates of blood from several donors. TCRdb's copy holds only in-frame clones and misses some; the assay was immunoSEQ multiplex PCR. The table includes just under 85,000 clones, approximately 90% detected once. Sequenced input: T cells isolated from PBMCs. The receptors come from a human donor in good health. Each CDR3 is given with its conserved first and last residue. The D gene is left open where the match is weak. Clone size is stated in some rows and not others, as once, few, many or a class when expanded.

cdr3_aa cdr3_nt clone_size j_call d_call v_call
CASSYTGLVGTSSYNEQFF TGCGCCAGCAGCTACACAGGTTTGGTAGGAACGAGCTCCTACAATGAGCAGTTCTTC . TRBJ2-1 . TRBV5-1
CASRLRGTQETQYF TGTGCCAGCAGGCTTCGGGGGACGCAAGAGACCCAGTACTTC . TRBJ2-5 . TRBV7-8
CASSSTGRANGYTF TGTGCCAGCAGCTCAACGGGGAGAGCGAATGGCTACACCTTC . TRBJ1-2 . TRBV5-4
CASSLGRGSGNTIYF TGCGCCAGCAGCTTGGGCAGAGGCTCTGGAAACACCATATATTTT . TRBJ1-3 . TRBV5-1
CASSYFPGTESYEQYF TGTGCCAGCAGTTATTTTCCCGGGACTGAGTCCTACGAGCAGTACTTC . TRBJ2-7 . TRBV6-5
CASSPGELTDTQYF TGCGCCAGCAGTCCCGGGGAGCTCACAGATACGCAGTATTTT . TRBJ2-3 . TRBV5-1
CASSLGGTSGYEQYF TGTGCCAGCAGCTTAGGAGGGACTAGCGGCTACGAGCAGTACTTC . TRBJ2-7 TRBD2 TRBV7-6
CASTPSPQAYEQYF TGTGCCAGCACCCCTAGCCCTCAGGCCTACGAGCAGTACTTC . TRBJ2-7 . TRBV7-2
CASSQEGGWQETQYF TGCGCCAGCAGCCAAGAAGGGGGATGGCAAGAGACCCAGTACTTC . TRBJ2-5 . TRBV4-1
CASSGDRTYEQYF TGTGCCAGCAGCGGGGACAGAACCTACGAGCAGTACTTC . TRBJ2-7 TRBD1 TRBV9
CASGLSPGVADTQYF TGTGCTAGTGGTTTGTCCCCGGGAGTGGCAGATACGCAGTATTTT . TRBJ2-3 . TRBV12-5
CASSINLRGSEQYF TGTGCCAGTAGTATAAACCTGCGGGGTTCCGAGCAGTACTTC . TRBJ2-7 . TRBV19
CASSSWTQHEAFF TGTGCCAGCAGTTCATGGACACAGCATGAAGCTTTCTTT . TRBJ1-1 . TRBV27
CASTESRLRSGNTIYF TGTGCCAGCACCGAATCTCGACTGCGCTCTGGAAACACCATATATTTT once TRBJ1-3 . TRBV28
CAWSVYRFNEQYF TGTGCCTGGAGTGTATATCGGTTTAACGAGCAGTACTTC . TRBJ2-7 . TRBV30
CASSTTLGGVKGGDTQYF TGTGCCAGCTCAACCACGTTGGGAGGGGTAAAAGGAGGAGATACGCAGTATTTT . TRBJ2-3 TRBD2 TRBV18
CASRSTGEGEQYF TGTGCCAGCAGATCGACAGGGGAAGGCGAGCAGTACTTC . TRBJ2-7 TRBD1 TRBV28
CASRTEVERPYEQYF TGTGCCAGCAGAACGGAGGTTGAAAGGCCCTACGAGCAGTACTTC . TRBJ2-7 . TRBV28
CASSFWGLGFEREGQDTQYF TGTGCCAGCAGTTTTTGGGGTTTGGGGTTCGAGCGGGAGGGCCAAGATACGCAGTATTTT . TRBJ2-3 TRBD2 TRBV28
CASSESPRNYGYTF TGTGCCAGCAGTGAATCCCCCAGAAACTATGGCTACACCTTC . TRBJ1-2 . TRBV25-1
CASSLTLAEVTYEQYF TGCGCCAGCAGCTTGACACTAGCCGAGGTCACCTACGAGCAGTACTTC . TRBJ2-7 . TRBV5-1
CSVCRSGTGYSGTLSWVKNIQYF TGCAGCGTTTGCCGCTCCGGGACAGGGTATTCTGGCACGCTATCTTGGGTCAAAAACATTCAGTACTTC . TRBJ2-4 TRBD1 TRBV29-1
CASSHENTGYEQYF TGCGCCAGCAGCCACGAAAACACAGGCTACGAGCAGTACTTC . TRBJ2-7 . TRBV4-1
CASSAELNTEAFF TGTGCCAGCAGTGCGGAGCTGAACACTGAAGCTTTCTTT . TRBJ1-1 . TRBV6-4
CASSQIGGPRAAGYTF TGCGCCAGCAGCCAAATAGGGGGACCCCGGGCTGCTGGCTACACCTTC . TRBJ1-2 . TRBV4-1
CASSYPPSSYEQYF TGTGCCAGCAGCTACCCCCCGAGCTCCTACGAGCAGTACTTC . TRBJ2-7 . TRBV5-8
CASSVAQGTYEQYF TGTGCCAGCAGCGTAGCTCAGGGAACCTACGAGCAGTACTTC . TRBJ2-7 . TRBV9
CASSTGTLYEQYF TGTGCCAGTAGTACCGGGACACTTTACGAGCAGTACTTC once TRBJ2-7 . TRBV19
CASSPQGRNTEAFF TGTGCCAGCAGTCCACAGGGGAGGAACACTGAAGCTTTCTTT . TRBJ1-1 TRBD1 TRBV2
CASTPGQGSYVQYF TGCGCCAGCACCCCGGGACAGGGGTCCTATGTGCAGTACTTC . TRBJ2-7 TRBD1 TRBV5-1
CASTWAQGNTGELFF TGCGCCAGCACCTGGGCACAGGGTAACACCGGGGAGCTGTTTTTT . TRBJ2-2 . TRBV4-1
CASSVAGTGVGEQYF TGTGCCAGCAGTGTGGCCGGGACAGGGGTTGGCGAGCAGTACTTC once TRBJ2-7 TRBD1 TRBV2
CASSSWTGGNYGYTF TGTGCCAGCAGCTCCTGGACAGGGGGGAACTATGGCTACACCTTC . TRBJ1-2 TRBD1 TRBV7-9
CASSLNYEQYF TGCGCCAGCAGCCTAAACTACGAGCAGTACTTC . TRBJ2-7 . TRBV5-1
CASSLPVAGHSETQYF TGTGCCAGCAGTTTACCTGTAGCGGGCCACTCGGAGACCCAGTACTTC . TRBJ2-5 TRBD2 TRBV28
CASDKGTSGKDEQFF TGTGCCAGCGACAAGGGGACTAGCGGTAAGGATGAGCAGTTCTTC . TRBJ2-1 TRBD2 TRBV28
CASSLVSSRQITEYGYTF TGTGCCAGCAGCTTGGTCTCGTCAAGACAGATCACCGAATATGGCTACACCTTC . TRBJ1-2 . TRBV5-4
CASSVSGDEQYF TGTGCCAGCAGCGTAAGCGGGGACGAGCAGTACTTC . TRBJ2-7 TRBD2 TRBV9
CASSIVGRVARETQYF TGTGCCAGTAGTATAGTAGGTAGGGTAGCGAGAGAGACCCAGTACTTC . TRBJ2-5 . TRBV19
CASSARGGLNLNEQFF TGCGCCAGCAGCGCCCGGGGGGGTCTGAATTTGAATGAGCAGTTCTTC . TRBJ2-1 TRBD2 TRBV5-1
CASSLGGTTGSSGNTIYF TGCGCCAGCAGCTTGGGAGGGACAACAGGGAGCTCTGGAAACACCATATATTTT . TRBJ1-3 . TRBV5-1
CASSTPGQGGDEQYF TGTGCCAGCAGCACACCTGGACAGGGTGGAGACGAGCAGTACTTC . TRBJ2-7 TRBD1 TRBV13
CASSPYDRGRDTGELFF TGTGCCAGCTCACCGTACGACAGGGGGCGAGATACCGGGGAGCTGTTTTTT . TRBJ2-2 TRBD1 TRBV18
CSAIGGYEQYF TGCAGTGCCATCGGAGGTTACGAGCAGTACTTC . TRBJ2-7 . TRBV20-1
CAISRGTGVLNATNEKLFF TGTGCCATCAGCCGAGGTACGGGGGTACTTAATGCAACTAATGAAAAACTGTTTTTT . TRBJ1-4 . TRBV10-3
CASTWGETYEQYF TGTGCCAGCACTTGGGGGGAGACGTACGAGCAGTACTTC . TRBJ2-7 . TRBV5-5
CASGPDRGGAEAFF TGTGCTAGTGGTCCAGACAGGGGCGGAGCTGAAGCTTTCTTT . TRBJ1-1 TRBD1 TRBV12-5
CAWSPLVSSGTEAFF TGTGCCTGGAGCCCCCTTGTCTCGTCGGGCACTGAAGCTTTCTTT . TRBJ1-1 . TRBV30
CASRAGGSSYEQYF TGTGCCAGCAGGGCGGGGGGGAGCTCCTACGAGCAGTACTTC few TRBJ2-7 TRBD2 TRBV7-9
CASSLVPVGVVNNEQFF TGTGCCAGCAGCTTAGTTCCCGTCGGAGTCGTGAACAATGAGCAGTTCTTC . TRBJ2-1 . TRBV7-8
CSARSDNEQFF TGCAGTGCTAGATCGGACAATGAGCAGTTCTTC . TRBJ2-1 . TRBV20-1
CASSSGTGRLEAFF TGTGCCAGCAGCTCCGGGACAGGGAGACTTGAAGCTTTCTTT once TRBJ1-1 TRBD1 TRBV7-9
CASRTGLNEKLFF TGCGCCAGCAGGACAGGGCTTAATGAAAAACTGTTTTTT . TRBJ1-4 TRBD1 TRBV5-1
CASSRGLAGSETQYF TGTGCCAGCAGCCGGGGACTAGCGGGGTCAGAGACCCAGTACTTC . TRBJ2-5 TRBD2 TRBV7-9
CASSPHEGAELFF TGTGCCAGCTCACCACACGAGGGCGCGGAGCTGTTTTTT . TRBJ2-2 . TRBV18
CASSSDTAFSYEQYF TGTGCCAGCTCATCAGACACGGCCTTCTCCTACGAGCAGTACTTC once TRBJ2-7 . TRBV18
CASSSGTVHGYTF TGTGCCAGCAGTTCCGGGACAGTTCATGGCTACACCTTC . TRBJ1-2 TRBD1 TRBV6-5